A selection of T cell receptor beta chains follows, all from one sample in a study of vaccination and CD4 T cells after COVID-19. Their antigen targets remain unknown. TCRdb used MiXCR to reprocess the PCR reads, holding one entry per CDR3 protein. This table holds over 10,000 distinct CDR3 sequences, roughly 48% found once. Sequencing was carried out using CD4+ T cells from blood, cultured in vitro. The receptor set was obtained from a human donor who had recovered from COVID-19. The CDR3 runs from the conserved cysteine through the conserved F or W. A D gene is named only where the DNA matches it firmly. Some rows mark clone size as missing; the rest say once, few, many or name a class of expanded clone.

d_call,j_call,clone_size,v_call,cdr3_aa,cdr3_nt
TRBD1,TRBJ2-7,.,TRBV18,CASSAGQGAGYEQYF,TGTGCCAGCTCAGCGGGCCAGGGGGCGGGCTACGAGCAGTACTTC
.,TRBJ2-3,few,TRBV9,CASSVGGRRHTDTQYF,TGTGCCAGCAGCGTAGGGGGCAGGCGACACACAGATACGCAGTATTTT
.,TRBJ1-1,.,TRBV29-1,CSVDAWNTEAFF,TGCAGCGTTGATGCCTGGAACACTGAAGCTTTCTTT
TRBD2,TRBJ2-7,few,TRBV7-3,CASSLTRGGEQYF,TGTGCCAGCAGCTTAACCCGGGGGGGCGAGCAGTACTTC
.,TRBJ2-4,few,TRBV7-3,CASSLRENIQYF,TGTGCCAGCAGCTTAAGGGAAAACATTCAGTACTTC
.,TRBJ2-7,.,TRBV28,CAIRDGGAYEQYF,TGTGCCATCCGGGACGGTGGAGCCTACGAGCAGTACTTC
.,TRBJ2-6,.,TRBV5-4,CASSGQKTGDGANVLTF,TGTGCCAGCAGCGGACAAAAGACAGGAGACGGGGCCAACGTCCTGACTTTC
.,TRBJ2-1,.,TRBV6-5,CASSYRRSDEQFF,TGTGCCAGCAGTTACCGGAGAAGCGATGAGCAGTTCTTC
.,TRBJ1-1,.,TRBV16,CASSQYQVMTEAFF,TGTGCCAGCAGCCAATATCAGGTTATGACTGAAGCTTTCTTT
TRBD2,TRBJ2-2,.,TRBV2,CASTSGANTGELFF,TGTGCCAGCACTAGCGGAGCCAACACCGGGGAGCTGTTTTTT
.,TRBJ2-7,.,TRBV2,CASSESLVVTYEQYF,TGTGCCAGCAGTGAATCCCTTGTGGTGACCTACGAGCAGTACTTC
TRBD2,TRBJ2-2,.,TRBV5-1,CASSLRTSGPGELFF,TGCGCCAGCAGCTTGAGGACTAGCGGGCCCGGGGAGCTGTTTTTT
.,TRBJ1-5,once,TRBV28,CASSPKVWGVGNQPQHF,TGTGCCAGCAGTCCCAAAGTTTGGGGGGTTGGCAATCAGCCCCAGCATTTT
.,TRBJ2-5,.,TRBV5-1,CASSKLGSAGETQYF,TGCGCCAGCAGCAAATTGGGGTCTGCGGGAGAGACCCAGTACTTC
.,TRBJ2-4,.,TRBV4-3,CASSQDWSELDIQYF,TGCGCCAGCAGCCAAGATTGGTCCGAGTTGGACATTCAGTACTTC